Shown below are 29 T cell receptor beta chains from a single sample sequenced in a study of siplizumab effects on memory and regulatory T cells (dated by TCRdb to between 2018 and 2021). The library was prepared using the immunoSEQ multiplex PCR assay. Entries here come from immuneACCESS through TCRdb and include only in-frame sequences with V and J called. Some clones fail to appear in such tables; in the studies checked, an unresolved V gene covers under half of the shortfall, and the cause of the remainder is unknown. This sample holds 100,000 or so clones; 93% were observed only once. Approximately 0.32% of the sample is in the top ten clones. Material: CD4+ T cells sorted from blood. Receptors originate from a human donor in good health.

CDR3 nucleotides: TGTGCTAGTGAGGGGACTAGCTTTCACGAGCAGTACTTC. Protein product: CASEGTSFHEQYF. The rearrangement joins TRBV12-5 to TRBJ2-7, with 9 bases identical to TRBD2. Looked up from germline, CDR1 is LGHNT and CDR2 is FRNRAP. V shed 7 bases and J 5 bases; nucleotides not matched to a gene: 6. The CDR3 covers 13 residues.

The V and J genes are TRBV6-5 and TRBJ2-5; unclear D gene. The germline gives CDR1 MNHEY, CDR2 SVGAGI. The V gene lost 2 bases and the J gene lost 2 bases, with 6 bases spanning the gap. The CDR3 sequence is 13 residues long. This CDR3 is CASSYMEQETQYF. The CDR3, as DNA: TGTGCCAGCAGTTACATGGAACAAGAGACCCAGTACTTC.

This chain's CDR3 is CASSLVLILGASSYNEQFF. The CDR3 region has the DNA TGTGCCAGCAGCTTAGTTTTAATTTTGGGGGCTAGCTCCTACAATGAGCAGTTCTTC. The rearrangement uses TRBV7-8 and TRBJ2-1; TRBD1 is a possible D gene (6 bases). Trimming left V 1 base short and J 0 bases short, with 19 bases between. The CDR3 consists of 19 residues. Per germline, CDR1 SGHVS and CDR2 FQNEAQ.

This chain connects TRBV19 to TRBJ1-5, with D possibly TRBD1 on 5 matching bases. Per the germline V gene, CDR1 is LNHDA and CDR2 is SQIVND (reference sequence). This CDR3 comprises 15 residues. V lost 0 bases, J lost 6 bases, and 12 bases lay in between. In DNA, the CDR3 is TGTGCCAGTAGTATAGATCGGGCAGGGCGTCAGCCCCAGCATTTT. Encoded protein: CASSIDRAGRQPQHF.

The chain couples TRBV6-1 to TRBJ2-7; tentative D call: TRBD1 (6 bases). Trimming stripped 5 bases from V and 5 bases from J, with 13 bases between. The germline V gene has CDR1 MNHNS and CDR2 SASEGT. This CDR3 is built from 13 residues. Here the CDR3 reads CASSTGTRNEQYF. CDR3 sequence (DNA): TGTGCCAGCAGTACAGGGACAAGAAACGAGCAGTACTTC.

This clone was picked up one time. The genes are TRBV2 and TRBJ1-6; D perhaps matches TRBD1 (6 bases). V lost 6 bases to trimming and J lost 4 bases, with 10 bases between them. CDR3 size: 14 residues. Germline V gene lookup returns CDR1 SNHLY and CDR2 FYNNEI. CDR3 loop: CASRVDRYNSPLHF. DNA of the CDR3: TGTGCCAGCAGAGTGGACAGATATAATTCACCCCTCCACTTT.

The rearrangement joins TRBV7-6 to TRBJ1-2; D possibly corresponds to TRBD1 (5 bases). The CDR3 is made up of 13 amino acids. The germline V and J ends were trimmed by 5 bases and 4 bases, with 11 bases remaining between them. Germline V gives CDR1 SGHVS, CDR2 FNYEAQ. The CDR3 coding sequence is TGTGCCAGCAGCGGGGGGGATGGCTATGGCTACACCTTC. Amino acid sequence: CASSGGDGYGYTF.

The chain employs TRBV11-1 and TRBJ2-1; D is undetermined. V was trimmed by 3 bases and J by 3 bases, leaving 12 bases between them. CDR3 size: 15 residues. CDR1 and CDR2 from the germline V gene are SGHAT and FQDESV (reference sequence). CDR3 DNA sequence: TGTGCCAGCAGCTTTCAGAGTGGCTTCTACAATGAGCAGTTCTTC. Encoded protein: CASSFQSGFYNEQFF.

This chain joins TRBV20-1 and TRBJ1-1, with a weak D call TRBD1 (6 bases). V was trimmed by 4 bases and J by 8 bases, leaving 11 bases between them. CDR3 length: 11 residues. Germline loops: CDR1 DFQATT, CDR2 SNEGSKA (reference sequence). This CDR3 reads CSAKDTGEAFF. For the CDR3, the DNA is TGCAGTGCTAAGGACACAGGGGAAGCTTTCTTT.

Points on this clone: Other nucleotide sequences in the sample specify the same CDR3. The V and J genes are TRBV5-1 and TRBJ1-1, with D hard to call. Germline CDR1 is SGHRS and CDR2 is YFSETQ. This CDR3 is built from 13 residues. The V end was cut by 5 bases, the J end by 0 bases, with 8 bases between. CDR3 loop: CASSPEMNTEAFF. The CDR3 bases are TGCGCCAGCAGTCCCGAGATGAACACTGAAGCTTTCTTT. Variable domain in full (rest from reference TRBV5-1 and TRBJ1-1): KAGVTQTPRYLIKTRGQQVTLSCSPISGHRSVSWYQQTPGQGLQFLFEYFSETQRNKGNFPGRFSGRQFSNSRSEMNVSTLELGDSALYLCASSPEMNTEAFFGQGTRLTVV.

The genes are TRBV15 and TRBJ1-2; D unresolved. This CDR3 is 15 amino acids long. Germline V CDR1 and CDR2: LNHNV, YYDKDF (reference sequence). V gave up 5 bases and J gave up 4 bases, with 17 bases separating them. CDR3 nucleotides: TGTGCCACCAGCGAGGCCGGGGTCGGAACCTATGGCTACACCTTC. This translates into CATSEAGVGTYGYTF.

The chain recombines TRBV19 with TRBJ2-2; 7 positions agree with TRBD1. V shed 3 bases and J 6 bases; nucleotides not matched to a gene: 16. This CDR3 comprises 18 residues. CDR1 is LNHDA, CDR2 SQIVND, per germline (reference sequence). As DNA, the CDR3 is TGTGCCAGTAGTATGGCTCCTCTATACAGGGGTCAGTCCGGGGAGCTGTTTTTT. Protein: CASSMAPLYRGQSGELFF.

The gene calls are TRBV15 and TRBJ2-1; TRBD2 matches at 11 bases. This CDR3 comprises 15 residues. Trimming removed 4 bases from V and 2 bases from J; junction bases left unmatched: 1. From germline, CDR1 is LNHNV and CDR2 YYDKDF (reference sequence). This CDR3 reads CATSKTSGAYNEQFF. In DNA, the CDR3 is TGTGCCACCAGCAAGACTAGCGGGGCCTACAATGAGCAGTTCTTC.

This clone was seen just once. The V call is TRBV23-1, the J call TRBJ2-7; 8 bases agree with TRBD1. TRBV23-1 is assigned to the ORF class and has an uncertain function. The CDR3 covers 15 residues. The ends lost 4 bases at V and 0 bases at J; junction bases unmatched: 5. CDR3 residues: CASSPKGQDSYEQYF. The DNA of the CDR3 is TGCGCCAGCAGTCCAAAGGGACAGGACTCCTACGAGCAGTACTTC.

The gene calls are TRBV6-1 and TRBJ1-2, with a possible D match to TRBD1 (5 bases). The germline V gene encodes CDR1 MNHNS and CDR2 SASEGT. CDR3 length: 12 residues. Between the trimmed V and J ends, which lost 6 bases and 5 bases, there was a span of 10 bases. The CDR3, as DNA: TGTGCCAGCAGGGGGGAGACTTATGGCTACACCTTC. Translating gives CASRGETYGYTF.

This CDR3 is CASSRDRGRQPQHF. Written as DNA, the CDR3 is TGTGCCAGCAGTCGGGACAGGGGGCGTCAGCCCCAGCATTTT. V and J are TRBV2 and TRBJ1-5, with TRBD1 matching over 12 bases. The junction had 2 bases not matched to a gene; V was cut back by 5 bases and J by 6 bases. Looked up from germline, CDR1 is SNHLY and CDR2 is FYNNEI. This CDR3 contains 14 residues.

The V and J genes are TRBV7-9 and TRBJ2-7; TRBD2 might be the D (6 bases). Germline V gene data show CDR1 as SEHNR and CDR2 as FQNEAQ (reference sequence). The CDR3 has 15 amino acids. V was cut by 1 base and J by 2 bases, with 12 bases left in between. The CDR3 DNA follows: TGTGCCAGCAGCTTAGGGGGGACTGGGGCCTACGAGCAGTACTTC. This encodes CASSLGGTGAYEQYF.

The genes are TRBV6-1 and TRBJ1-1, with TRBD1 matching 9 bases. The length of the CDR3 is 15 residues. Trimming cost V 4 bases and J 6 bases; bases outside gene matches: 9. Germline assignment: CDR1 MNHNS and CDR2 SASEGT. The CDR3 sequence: CASSVQGAAVSEAFF. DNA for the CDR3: TGTGCCAGCAGTGTACAGGGGGCCGCCGTGTCTGAAGCTTTCTTT.

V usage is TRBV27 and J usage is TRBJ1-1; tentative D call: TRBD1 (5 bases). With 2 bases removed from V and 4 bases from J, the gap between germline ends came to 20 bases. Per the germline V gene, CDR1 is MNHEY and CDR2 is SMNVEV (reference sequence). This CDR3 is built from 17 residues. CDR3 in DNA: TGTGCCAGCAGTTTAATACCCATCCTTGACAGTCGCACTGAAGCTTTCTTT. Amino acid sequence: CASSLIPILDSRTEAFF.

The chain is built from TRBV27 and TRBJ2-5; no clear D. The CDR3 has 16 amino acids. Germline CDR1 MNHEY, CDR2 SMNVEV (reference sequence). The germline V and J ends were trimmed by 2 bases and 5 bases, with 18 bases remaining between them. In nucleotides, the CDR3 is TGTGCCAGCAGTTTAAATGGGGTAACGCCTCGGGAGACCCAGTACTTC. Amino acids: CASSLNGVTPRETQYF.

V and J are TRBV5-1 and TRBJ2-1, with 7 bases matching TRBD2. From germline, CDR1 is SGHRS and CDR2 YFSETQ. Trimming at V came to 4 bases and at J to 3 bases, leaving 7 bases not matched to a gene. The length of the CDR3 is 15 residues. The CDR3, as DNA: TGCGCCAGCAGCAGAGCGGGGCCCGTCTACAATGAGCAGTTCTTC. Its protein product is CASSRAGPVYNEQFF.

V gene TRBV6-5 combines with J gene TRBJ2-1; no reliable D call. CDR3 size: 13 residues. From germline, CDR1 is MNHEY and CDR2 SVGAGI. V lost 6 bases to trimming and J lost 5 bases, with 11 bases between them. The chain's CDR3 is CASRPHSHNEQFF. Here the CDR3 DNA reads TGTGCCAGCAGACCCCATAGCCACAATGAGCAGTTCTTC.

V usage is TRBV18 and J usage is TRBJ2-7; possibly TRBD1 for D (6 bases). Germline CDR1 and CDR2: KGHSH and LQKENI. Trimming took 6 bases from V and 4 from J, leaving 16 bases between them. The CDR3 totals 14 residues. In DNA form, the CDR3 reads TGTGCCAGCTCGGGAACGGGACAAGGGTACGAGCAGTACTTC. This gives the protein CASSGTGQGYEQYF.

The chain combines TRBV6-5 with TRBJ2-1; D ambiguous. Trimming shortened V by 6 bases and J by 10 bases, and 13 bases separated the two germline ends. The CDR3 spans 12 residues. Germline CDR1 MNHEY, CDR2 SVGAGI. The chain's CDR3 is CASRDPGREQFF. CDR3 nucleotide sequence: TGTGCCAGCAGAGATCCCGGACGCGAGCAGTTCTTC.

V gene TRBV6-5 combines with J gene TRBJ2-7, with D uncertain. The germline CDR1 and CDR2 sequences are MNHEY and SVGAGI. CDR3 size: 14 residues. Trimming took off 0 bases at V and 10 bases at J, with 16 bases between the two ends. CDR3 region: CASSYSRYHVIQYF. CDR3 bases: TGTGCCAGCAGTTACTCGAGATATCATGTAATCCAGTACTTC.

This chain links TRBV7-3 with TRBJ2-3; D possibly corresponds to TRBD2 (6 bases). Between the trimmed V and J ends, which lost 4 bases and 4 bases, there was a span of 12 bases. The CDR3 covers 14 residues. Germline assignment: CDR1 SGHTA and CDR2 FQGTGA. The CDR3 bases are TGTGCCAGCAGCTCTATCCGGGAGCCAGATACGCAGTATTTT. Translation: CASSSIREPDTQYF.

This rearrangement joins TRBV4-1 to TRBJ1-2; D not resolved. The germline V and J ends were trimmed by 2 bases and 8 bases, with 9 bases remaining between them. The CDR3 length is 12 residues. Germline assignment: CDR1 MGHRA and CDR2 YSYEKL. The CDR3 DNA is TGCGCCAGCAGCCAACAAGGCTACGGCTACACCTTC. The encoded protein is CASSQQGYGYTF.

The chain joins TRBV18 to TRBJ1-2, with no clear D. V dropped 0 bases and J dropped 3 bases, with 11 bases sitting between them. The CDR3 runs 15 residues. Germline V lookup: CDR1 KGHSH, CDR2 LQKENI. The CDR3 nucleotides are TGTGCCAGCTCACCACCACAAGGAAGGGACTATGGCTACACCTTC. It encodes CASSPPQGRDYGYTF.

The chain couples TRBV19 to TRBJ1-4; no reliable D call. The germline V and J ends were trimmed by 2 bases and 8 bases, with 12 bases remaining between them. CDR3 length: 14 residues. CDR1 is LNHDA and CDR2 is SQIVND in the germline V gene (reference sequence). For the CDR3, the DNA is TGTGCCAGTAGTATAACCGGGATCGGGGAAAAACTGTTTTTT. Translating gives CASSITGIGEKLFF.